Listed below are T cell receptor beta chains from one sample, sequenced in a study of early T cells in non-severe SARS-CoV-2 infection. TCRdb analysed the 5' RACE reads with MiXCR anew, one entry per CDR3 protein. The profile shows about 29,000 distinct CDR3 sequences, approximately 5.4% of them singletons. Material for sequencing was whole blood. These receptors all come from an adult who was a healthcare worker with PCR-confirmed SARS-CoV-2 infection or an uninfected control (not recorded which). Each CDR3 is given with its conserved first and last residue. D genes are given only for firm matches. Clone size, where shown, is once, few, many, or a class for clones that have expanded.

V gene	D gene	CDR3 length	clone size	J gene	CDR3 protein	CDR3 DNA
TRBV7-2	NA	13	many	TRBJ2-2	CASSQTVTGELFF	TGTGCCAGCAGCCAGACAGTCACCGGGGAGCTGTTTTTT
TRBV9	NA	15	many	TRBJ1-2	CASSQGGQANYGYTF	TGTGCCAGCTCCCAGGGAGGGCAGGCTAACTATGGCTACACCTTC
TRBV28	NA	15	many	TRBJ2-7	CASIGAGTNNYEQYF	TGTGCCAGCATTGGGGCGGGGACCAATAACTACGAGCAGTACTTC
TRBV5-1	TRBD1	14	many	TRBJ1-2	CASSGGQVNYGYTF	TGCGCCAGCAGCGGCGGACAGGTCAACTATGGCTACACCTTC
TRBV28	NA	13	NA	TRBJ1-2	CASRSPYLYGYTF	TGTGCCAGCAGGTCCCCTTATCTCTATGGCTACACCTTC
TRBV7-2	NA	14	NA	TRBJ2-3	CASAPRVGTDTQYF	TGTGCCAGCGCCCCCCGAGTGGGCACAGATACGCAGTATTTT
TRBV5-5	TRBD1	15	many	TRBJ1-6	CASSSTGESGSPLHF	TGTGCCAGCAGCTCGACAGGGGAGAGTGGTTCACCCCTCCACTTT
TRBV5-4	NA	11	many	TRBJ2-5	CASSSRETQYF	TGTGCCAGCAGTTCGCGAGAGACCCAGTACTTC
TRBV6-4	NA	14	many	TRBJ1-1	CASSSSGENTEAFF	TGTGCCAGCAGTTCCTCGGGCGAGAACACTGAAGCTTTCTTT
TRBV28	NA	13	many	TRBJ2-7	CASSRWSDYEQYF	TGTGCCAGCAGTCGCTGGTCCGACTACGAGCAGTACTTC